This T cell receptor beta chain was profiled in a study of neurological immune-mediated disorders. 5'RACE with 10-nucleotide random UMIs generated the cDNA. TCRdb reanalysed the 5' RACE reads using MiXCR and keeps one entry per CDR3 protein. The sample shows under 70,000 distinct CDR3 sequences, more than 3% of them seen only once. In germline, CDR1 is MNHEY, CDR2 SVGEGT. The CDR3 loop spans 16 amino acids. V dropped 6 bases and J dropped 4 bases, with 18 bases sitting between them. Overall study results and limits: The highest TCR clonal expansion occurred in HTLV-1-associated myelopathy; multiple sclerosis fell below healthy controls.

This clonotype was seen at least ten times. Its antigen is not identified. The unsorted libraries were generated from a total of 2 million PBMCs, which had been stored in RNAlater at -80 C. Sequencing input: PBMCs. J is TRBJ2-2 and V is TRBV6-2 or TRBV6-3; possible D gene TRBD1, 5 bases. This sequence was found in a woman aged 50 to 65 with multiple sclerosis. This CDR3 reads CASRPHIDSSTGELFF. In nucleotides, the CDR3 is TGTGCCAGCAGACCTCATATCGACAGCTCCACCGGGGAGCTGTTTTTT.